This passage covers 21 T cell receptor beta chains from one sample sequenced in a study of cytomegalovirus exposure and HLA in healthy donors. PCR primers comprised 60 Vbeta and 13 Jbeta primers. Generated by immunoSEQ multiplex PCR, the TCRdb table keeps only in-frame clones and is missing some. Of 90,000 to 120,000 clones listed, around 80% are singletons. Sample: PBMCs. These receptors were obtained from a woman aged 45-59 years in good health and CMV-seropositive.

The genes are TRBV25-1 and TRBJ1-1, with 8 positions matching TRBD1. Germline CDR1 and CDR2: MGHDK and SYGVNS. This CDR3 contains 13 residues. V lost 6 bases to trimming and J lost 7 bases; unmatched junction nucleotides: 7. DNA of the CDR3: TGTGCCAGCAGAGCCAGGGGGCTGGATGAAGCTTTCTTT. Its translation: CASRARGLDEAFF.

This chain joins TRBV15 and TRBJ1-4; TRBD1 is a possible D gene (5 bases). The CDR3 loop spans 14 amino acids. CDR1 and CDR2 (germline): LNHNV, YYDKDF (reference sequence). Trimming removed 8 bases at V and 5 bases at J, with 15 bases between. CDR3: CATRLDRHNEKLFF. CDR3 DNA: TGTGCCACCCGCCTAGACAGACACAATGAAAAACTGTTTTTT.

This chain joins TRBV21-1 and TRBJ1-1; the table's D call of TRBD1 was not tested on the DNA. TRBV21-1 is a known pseudogene. CDR3 size: 17 residues. CDR3 sequence reads: CASSKVGSNLLNTEAFF. The CDR3, as DNA: TGTGCCAGCAGCAAAGTGGGCAGCAACCTATTAAACACTGAAGCTTTCTTT.

The J gene is TRBJ1-1, the V gene TRBV7-9; no firm D call. This CDR3 is built from 16 residues. Germline CDR1 is SEHNR and CDR2 is FQNEAQ (reference sequence). Trimming pared 4 bases from V and 3 bases from J, leaving 18 bases between. In nucleotides, the CDR3 is TGTGCCAGCAGCTCCCGGGAGGACTCGGCGGACACTGAAGCTTTCTTT. This gives the protein CASSSREDSADTEAFF.

The J gene is TRBJ1-5, the V gene TRBV6-5; 7 bases line up with TRBD1. CDR3 length: 14 amino acids. Germline trimming cut 6 bases from V and 5 bases from J; bases unmatched to any gene: 7. Germline values: CDR1 MNHEY, CDR2 SVGAGI. The CDR3 coding sequence is TGTGCCAGCAGCCAGGACAGGCGAGATCAGCCCCAGCATTTT. Translating gives CASSQDRRDQPQHF.

The chain links TRBV9 to TRBJ2-3, with TRBD1 as a possible D gene (6 bases). V was trimmed by 0 bases and J by 5 bases, leaving 16 bases between them. The CDR3 totals 16 residues. Germline CDR1 and CDR2: SGDLS and YYNGEE. The CDR3 reads CASSVAIQGRKDTQYF. CDR3 coding DNA: TGTGCCAGCAGCGTAGCGATTCAGGGGCGCAAAGATACGCAGTATTTT.

CDR3 nucleotide sequence: TGTGCCAGCAGCTTGGATGGACATGAGGCCGGGGAGCTGTTTTTT. This codes for CASSLDGHEAGELFF. This chain links TRBV5-8 with TRBJ2-2, with D possibly being TRBD1 (5 bases). V was trimmed by 0 bases and J by 6 bases, leaving 12 bases between them. Germline V CDR1 and CDR2: SGHTS, YDEGEE. This CDR3 comprises 15 residues.

V gene TRBV5-1 combines with J gene TRBJ1-1; D is uncertain. Germline V gene data show CDR1 as SGHRS and CDR2 as YFSETQ. The CDR3 runs 13 residues. V lost 9 bases, J lost 2 bases, and 14 bases lay in between. CDR3 amino acids: CATSGGPNTEAFF. CDR3 nucleotides: TGCGCCACTTCAGGCGGGCCAAACACTGAAGCTTTCTTT.

The J gene is TRBJ2-3, the V gene TRBV7-3, with 12 bases matching TRBD2. Germline V gene lookup returns CDR1 SGHTA and CDR2 FQGTGA. The CDR3 length is 19 residues. Trimming removed 5 bases from V and 2 bases from J; junction bases left unmatched: 14. For the CDR3, the DNA is TGTGCCAGCAGCCCCGGGACACCCGGACTAGCGGGAAACACAGATACGCAGTATTTT. Its protein is CASSPGTPGLAGNTDTQYF.

V is TRBV18 and J is TRBJ2-3; no firm D call. There are 14 residues in the CDR3. Germline CDR1 and CDR2: KGHSH and LQKENI. Deletions cut 5 bases from V and 0 bases from J, with 9 bases between. The CDR3 region has the DNA TGTGCCAGCTCATCGCGTACTAGCACAGATACGCAGTATTTT. Its translation is CASSSRTSTDTQYF. The full variable domain, its missing parts supplied by reference TRBV18 and TRBJ2-3, is NAGVMQNPRHLVRRRGQEARLRCSPMKGHSHVYWYRQLPEEGLKFMVYLQKENIIDESGMPKERFSAEFPKEGPSILRIQQVVRGDSAAYFCASSSRTSTDTQYFGPGTRLTVL.

The gene calls are TRBV7-8 and TRBJ1-3; 9 nucleotides align to TRBD1. The ends lost 5 bases at V and 5 bases at J; junction bases unmatched: 19. Germline assignment: CDR1 SGHVS and CDR2 FQNEAQ. The CDR3 length is 19 residues. Here the CDR3 reads CASSPLHAGTGPSRNTIYF. The CDR3 region has the DNA TGTGCCAGCAGCCCTCTCCACGCCGGGACAGGGCCGTCTCGAAACACCATATATTTT.

The chain recombines TRBV5-4 with TRBJ2-3, with D possibly being TRBD2 (6 bases). V was pared by 4 bases and J by 2 bases, with 11 bases between. CDR3 length equals 14 residues. The germline CDR1 and CDR2 sequences are SGHNT and YYREEE (reference sequence). CDR3 residues: CASSPGLSTDTQYF. DNA of the CDR3: TGTGCCAGCAGCCCGGGACTCTCCACAGATACGCAGTATTTT.

The chain is built from TRBV5-8 and TRBJ2-2; 13 nucleotides align to TRBD2. The CDR3 spans 17 residues. Per germline, CDR1 SGHTS and CDR2 YDEGEE. Trimming removed 6 bases from V and 0 bases from J; junction bases left unmatched: 5. DNA of the CDR3: TGTGCCAGCATAGGACTAGCGGGGGATACGAACACCGGGGAGCTGTTTTTT. It codes for CASIGLAGDTNTGELFF.

The chain is built from TRBV10-2 and TRBJ1-2; D gene uncertain. The V gene lost 0 bases and the J gene lost 5 bases, with 7 bases spanning the gap. This CDR3 region has 13 residues. Germline V gene lookup returns CDR1 WSHSY and CDR2 SAAADI. CDR3 nucleotides: TGCGCCAGCAGTGAGTCAGCTTATTATGGCTACACCTTC. Translation: CASSESAYYGYTF.

The sample holds a few counts of this clone. This chain uses TRBV10-2 with TRBJ2-7; 7 bases fit TRBD2. This CDR3 is built from 11 residues. Per the germline V gene, CDR1 is WSHSY and CDR2 is SAAADI. Germline trimming cut 7 bases from V and 6 bases from J; bases unmatched to any gene: 3. The CDR3, as DNA: TGCGCCAGCATTGGGGAGGGCGAGCAGTACTTC. It specifies CASIGEGEQYF.

This clone was found a few times. The gene calls are TRBV2 and TRBJ1-5; the D is unclear. Trimming cost V 0 bases and J 3 bases, with 15 bases left between them. This CDR3 has 17 residues. Looked up from germline, CDR1 is SNHLY and CDR2 is FYNNEI. CDR3 coding DNA: TGTGCCAGCAGTGAAGCCGGAATACTATCCCTCAATCAGCCCCAGCATTTT. Its translation is CASSEAGILSLNQPQHF.

The genes are TRBV6-6 and TRBJ2-5, with 8 bases identical to TRBD1. Germline trimming cut 8 bases from V and 5 bases from J; bases unmatched to any gene: 10. The germline V gene encodes CDR1 MNHNY and CDR2 SVGAGI (reference sequence). CDR3 length equals 14 residues. The CDR3 bases are TGTGCCAGCTCCCCGCAGGGGGCCGGGGAGACCCAGTACTTC. Residues: CASSPQGAGETQYF.

A few counts support this clone. The chain uses TRBV9 and TRBJ1-1, with 8 bases matching TRBD1. J was trimmed by 1 base and V by 6 bases; bases with no gene match: 8. The germline V gene encodes CDR1 SGDLS and CDR2 YYNGEE. The CDR3 consists of 15 residues. The CDR3 DNA follows: TGTGCCAGCAATCCCCCCGGGACAGGGAACACTGAAGCTTTCTTT. Its translation is CASNPPGTGNTEAFF.

This clone has just one count. V and J are TRBV5-1 and TRBJ2-7, with D possibly matching TRBD1 (6 bases). This CDR3 has 14 residues. The V gene's germline CDR1 is SGHRS and CDR2 YFSETQ. V was clipped by 0 bases and J by 6 bases, with 13 bases between them. The CDR3 region has the DNA TGCGCCAGCAGCTTGGGTACAGGGTCGCGCGAGCAGTACTTC. Protein product: CASSLGTGSREQYF.

The chain combines TRBV18 with TRBJ2-5; D is unclear. The CDR3 is 13 residues long. CDR1 and CDR2 from the germline V gene are KGHSH and LQKENI. Trimming removed 3 bases from V and 5 bases from J, with 10 bases in between. The CDR3, as DNA: TGTGCCAGCTCACCCCCCGTTTTGGAGACCCAGTACTTC. It specifies CASSPPVLETQYF. The entire variable domain, with the rest obtained from reference TRBV18 and TRBJ2-5, is as follows: NAGVMQNPRHLVRRRGQEARLRCSPMKGHSHVYWYRQLPEEGLKFMVYLQKENIIDESGMPKERFSAEFPKEGPSILRIQQVVRGDSAAYFCASSPPVLETQYFGPGTRLLVL.

This rearrangement joins TRBV7-9 to TRBJ1-2, with TRBD1 matching over 8 bases. V dropped 5 bases and J dropped 6; count of bases not matched to a gene: 5. The V gene's germline CDR1 is SEHNR and CDR2 FQNEAQ (reference sequence). This CDR3 has 13 amino acids. DNA of the CDR3: TGTGCCAGCAGCCCGGACAGGGAGCATGGCTACACCTTC. This translates into CASSPDREHGYTF.